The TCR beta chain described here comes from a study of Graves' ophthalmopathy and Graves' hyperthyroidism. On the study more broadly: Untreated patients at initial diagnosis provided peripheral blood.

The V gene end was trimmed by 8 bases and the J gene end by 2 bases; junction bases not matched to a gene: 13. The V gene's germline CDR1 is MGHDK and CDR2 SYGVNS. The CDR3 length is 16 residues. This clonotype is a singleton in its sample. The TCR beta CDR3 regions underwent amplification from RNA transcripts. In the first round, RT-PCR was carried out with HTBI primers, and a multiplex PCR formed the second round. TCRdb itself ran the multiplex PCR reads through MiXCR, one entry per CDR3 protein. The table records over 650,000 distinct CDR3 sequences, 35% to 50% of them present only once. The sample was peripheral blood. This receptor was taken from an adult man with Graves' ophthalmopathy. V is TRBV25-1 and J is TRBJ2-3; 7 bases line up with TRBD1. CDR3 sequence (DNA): TGTGCCAGCGTCGTCCGACTAAGGGGGCCCACAGATACGCAGTATTTT. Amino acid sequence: CASVVRLRGPTDTQYF.